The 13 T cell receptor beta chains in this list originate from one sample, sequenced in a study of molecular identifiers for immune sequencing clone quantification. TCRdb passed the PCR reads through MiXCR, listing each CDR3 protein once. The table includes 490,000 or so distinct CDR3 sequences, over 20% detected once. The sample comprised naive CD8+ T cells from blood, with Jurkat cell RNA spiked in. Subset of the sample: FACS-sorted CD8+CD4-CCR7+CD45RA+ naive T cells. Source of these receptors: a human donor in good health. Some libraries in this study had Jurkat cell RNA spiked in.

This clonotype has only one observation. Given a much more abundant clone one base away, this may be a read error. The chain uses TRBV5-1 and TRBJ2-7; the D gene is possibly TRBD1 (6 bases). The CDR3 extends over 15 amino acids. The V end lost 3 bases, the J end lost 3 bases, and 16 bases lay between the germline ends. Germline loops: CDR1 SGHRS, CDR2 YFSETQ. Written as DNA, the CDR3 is TGCGCCAGCAGCTCGGCGTTGGACAGCCACTACGAGCAGTACTTC. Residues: CASSSALDSHYEQYF.

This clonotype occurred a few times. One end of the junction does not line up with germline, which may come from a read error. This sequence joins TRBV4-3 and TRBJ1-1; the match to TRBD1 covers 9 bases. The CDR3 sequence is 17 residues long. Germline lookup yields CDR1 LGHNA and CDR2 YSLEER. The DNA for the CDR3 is TGCACCAGCAGCCAAGATTGGACAGGGGTCGGTTTAACTGAAGCTTTCTTT. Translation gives CTSSQDWTGVGLTEAFF.

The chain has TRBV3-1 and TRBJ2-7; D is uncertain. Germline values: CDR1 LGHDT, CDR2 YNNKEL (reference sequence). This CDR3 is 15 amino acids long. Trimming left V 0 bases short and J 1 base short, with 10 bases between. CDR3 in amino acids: CASSQDLTISYEQYF. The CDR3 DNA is TGTGCCAGCAGCCAAGATTTGACCATATCCTACGAGCAGTACTTC.

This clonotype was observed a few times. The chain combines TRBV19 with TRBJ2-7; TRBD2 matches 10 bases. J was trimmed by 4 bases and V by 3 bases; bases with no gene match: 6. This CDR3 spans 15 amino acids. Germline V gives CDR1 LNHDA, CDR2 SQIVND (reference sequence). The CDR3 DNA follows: TGTGCCAGTAGTATTTCCCCTAGCGGGAGTTACGAGCAGTACTTC. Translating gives CASSISPSGSYEQYF.

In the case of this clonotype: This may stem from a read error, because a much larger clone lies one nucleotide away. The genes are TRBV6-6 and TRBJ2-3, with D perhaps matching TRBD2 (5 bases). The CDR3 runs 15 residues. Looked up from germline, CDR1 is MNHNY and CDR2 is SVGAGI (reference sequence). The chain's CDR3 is CAGSYEGWGTDTQYF. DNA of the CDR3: TGTGCCGGCAGTTACGAGGGATGGGGCACAGATACGCAGTATTTT.

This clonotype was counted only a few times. The CDR3 is CASSLTPKYEQYF. As DNA, the CDR3 is TGTGCCAGCAGTTTGACACCGAAGTACGAGCAGTACTTC. This chain connects TRBV27 to TRBJ2-7; no clear D gene. Germline CDR1 reads MNHEY; CDR2 reads SMNVEV (reference sequence). With 3 bases removed from V and 4 bases from J, the gap between germline ends came to 10 bases. The CDR3 has 13 residues.

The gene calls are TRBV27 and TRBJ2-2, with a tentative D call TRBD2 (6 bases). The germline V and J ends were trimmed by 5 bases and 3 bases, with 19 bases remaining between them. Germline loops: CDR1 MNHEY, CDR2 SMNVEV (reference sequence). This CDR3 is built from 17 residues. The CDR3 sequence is CASSQSLPGVHTGELFF. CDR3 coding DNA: TGTGCCAGCAGTCAATCCCTCCCGGGGGTCCACACCGGGGAGCTGTTTTTT.

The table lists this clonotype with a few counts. CDR3 residues: CSAKKYTGELFF. CDR3 sequence (DNA): TGCAGTGCTAAAAAGTACACCGGGGAGCTGTTTTTT. The V and J genes are TRBV20-1 and TRBJ2-2; D remains ambiguous. The germline V and J ends were trimmed by 4 bases and 3 bases, with 6 bases remaining between them. CDR1 is DFQATT, CDR2 SNEGSKA, per germline (reference sequence). The CDR3 sequence is 12 residues long.

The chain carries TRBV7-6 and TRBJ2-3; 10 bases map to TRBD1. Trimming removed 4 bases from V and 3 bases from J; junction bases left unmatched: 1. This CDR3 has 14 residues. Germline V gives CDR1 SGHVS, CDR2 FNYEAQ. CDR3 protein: CASSWTGGTDTQYF. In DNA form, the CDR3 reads TGTGCCAGCAGCTGGACAGGGGGGACAGATACGCAGTATTTT.

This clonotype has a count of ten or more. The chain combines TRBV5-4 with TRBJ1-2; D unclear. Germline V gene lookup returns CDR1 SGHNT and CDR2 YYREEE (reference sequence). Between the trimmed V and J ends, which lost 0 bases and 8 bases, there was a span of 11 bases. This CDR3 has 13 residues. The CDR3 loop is CASSLGSIGGYTF. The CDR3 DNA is TGTGCCAGCAGCTTGGGCAGCATAGGAGGCTACACCTTC.

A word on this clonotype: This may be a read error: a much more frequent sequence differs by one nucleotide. The CDR3 here is CASSYSRPGGNYEQYF. The CDR3 DNA sequence: TGTGCCAGCAGTTACTCGAGGCCTGGGGGGAACTACGAGCAGTACTTC. The chain is built from TRBV6-2 or TRBV6-3 and TRBJ2-7; a possible D gene is TRBD2 (6 bases). The CDR3 has 16 amino acids. The germline V gene encodes CDR1 MNHEY and CDR2 SVGEGT. V shed 0 bases and J shed 3 bases, with 15 bases lying between them.

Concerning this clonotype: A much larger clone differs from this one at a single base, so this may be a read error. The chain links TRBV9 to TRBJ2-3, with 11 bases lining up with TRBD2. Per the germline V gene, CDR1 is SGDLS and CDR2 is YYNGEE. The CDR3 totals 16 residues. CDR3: CTSSVLAGGPQDTQYF. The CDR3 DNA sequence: TGTACCAGCAGCGTATTAGCGGGGGGGCCTCAGGATACGCAGTATTTT.

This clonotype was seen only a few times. The CDR3, as DNA: TGCAGCGTTGAAGGACTAGCGGGAACCCGATACAATGAGCAGTTCTTC. The encoded protein is CSVEGLAGTRYNEQFF. The chain recombines TRBV29-1 with TRBJ2-1; TRBD2 agrees at 11 bases. In germline, CDR1 is SQVTM, CDR2 ANQGSEA. CDR3 length equals 16 residues. V lost 1 base and J lost 4; bases outside the gene matches: 6.